This T cell receptor (beta chain) was captured by sequencing in a study of blood T cell repertoires in COVID-19. At the level of the study: Samples of COVID-19 (acute and convalescent) were obtained from the United States, Italy and Spain. PBMCs, B-cell-depleted T cells, or T cells provided the cDNA or gDNA that made up the material.

In the source study's methods: Nucleated cell counts were estimated from reference gene primer amplification. Data came from immunoSEQ multiplex PCR; TCRdb stores just in-frame clones and leaves some out. The V and J calls and clone size were taken over from that table, and D and trimming were inferred from the DNA. The data show about 28,000 clones, roughly nine tenths seen once. There are a few counts of this clone. The length of the CDR3 is 14 residues. Germline CDR1 and CDR2: LNHDA and SQIVND (reference sequence). Trimming left V 9 bases short and J 5 bases short, with 17 bases between. Sequenced sample: peripheral blood. The genes are TRBV19 and TRBJ1-5, with D maybe TRBD1 (5 bases). The receptor's source is a man aged 60 to 69 with active COVID-19. The CDR3 reads CASQRGRVDQPQHF. Written as DNA, the CDR3 is TGTGCCAGCCAAAGGGGTAGGGTAGATCAGCCCCAGCATTTT.